Reported below is one T cell receptor beta chain. Its antigen remains unknown. The CDR3 length is 9 residues. CDR1 and CDR2 from the germline V gene are SQVTM and ANQGSEA. The V and J ends lost 4 bases and 4 bases respectively, with 1 base between them. This specimen comes from a study of OX40 agonist ivuxolimab in advanced cancers. At the level of the study: Earlier anti-PD-1, anti-PD-L1 or anti-CTLA-4 therapy was permitted; roughly 40% had received some.

Clones were read by immunoSEQ multiplex PCR, and TCRdb kept only the in-frame ones, dropping some. The sample comprises more than 35,000 clones, about three quarters of which are singletons, and about 8.8% rests with the top ten. Notes on the study in general: Average numbers of expanded clones were greater in CD8+ T cells than in CD4+.

The sequence was collected from an adult with an advanced solid tumor such as melanoma, head and neck, liver or kidney cancer. The V call is TRBV29-1, the J call TRBJ2-5; D unresolved. The sequenced sample was CD4+ or CD8+ T cells sorted from blood, obtained in a trial of the OX40 agonist ivuxolimab. Written as DNA, the CDR3 is TGCAGCGTTGGAGAGACCCAGTACTTC. Protein product: CSVGETQYF.